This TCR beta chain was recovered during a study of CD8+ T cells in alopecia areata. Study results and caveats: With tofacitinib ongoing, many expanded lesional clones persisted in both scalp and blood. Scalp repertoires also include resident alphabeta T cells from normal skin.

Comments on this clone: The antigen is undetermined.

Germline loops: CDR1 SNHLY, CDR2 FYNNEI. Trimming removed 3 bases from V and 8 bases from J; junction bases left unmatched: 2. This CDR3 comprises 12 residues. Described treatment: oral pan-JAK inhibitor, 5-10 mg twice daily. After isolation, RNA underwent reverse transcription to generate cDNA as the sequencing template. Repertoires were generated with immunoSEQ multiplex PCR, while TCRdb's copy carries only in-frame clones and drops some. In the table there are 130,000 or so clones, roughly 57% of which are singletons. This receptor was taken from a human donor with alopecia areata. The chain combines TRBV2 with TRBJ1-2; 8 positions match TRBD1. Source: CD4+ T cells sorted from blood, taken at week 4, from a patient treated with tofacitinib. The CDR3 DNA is TGTGCCAGCAGTGACAGGGGGCTCGGCTACACCTTC. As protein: CASSDRGLGYTF.